The T cell receptor beta chain described here comes from a study of blood T cell repertoires in COVID-19. The protocol was immunoSEQ multiplex PCR, while the TCRdb copy is restricted to in-frame clones and leaves out a portion. The sample lists approximately 120,000 clones, over 70% seen once, with about 4.5% in the top ten. The germline CDR1 and CDR2 sequences are SGDLS and YYNGEE. Trimming removed 0 bases from V and 5 bases from J; junction bases left unmatched: 7. The CDR3 covers 16 residues. Sequenced sample: peripheral blood. This receptor was identified in a human donor in a cohort sampled during active or convalescent COVID-19. The gene calls are TRBV9 and TRBJ2-5, with TRBD2 matching over 10 bases. The DNA for the CDR3 is TGTGCCAGCAGCGTAGTCTCTAGCGGGAGTCTTGAGACCCAGTACTTC. Its translation: CASSVVSSGSLETQYF.